This T cell receptor beta chain came from a study of shared clonotypes between healthy human individuals. Germline assignment: CDR1 SGHTA and CDR2 FQGTGA. This CDR3 is built from 13 residues. V gave up 7 bases and J gave up 7 bases, with 13 bases separating them. Assay used: immunoSEQ multiplex PCR; TCRdb lists only in-frame clones, some missing. The sample contains about 980,000 clones, around three quarters of which appear only once. Every donor, a Caucasian adult, lived in Nashville, Tennessee. The material sequenced was memory CD4+ T cells sorted from blood. The subset here: CD45RA-negative fraction. The TCR sequence derives from a man aged 18 to 30 in good health. The V gene is TRBV7-3, the J gene TRBJ2-2; tentatively, D is TRBD1 or TRBD2 (5 bases each). DNA of the CDR3: TGTGCCAGCACGCGAGGGGTGGGCGGGGAGCTGTTTTTT. The encoded protein is CASTRGVGGELFF.